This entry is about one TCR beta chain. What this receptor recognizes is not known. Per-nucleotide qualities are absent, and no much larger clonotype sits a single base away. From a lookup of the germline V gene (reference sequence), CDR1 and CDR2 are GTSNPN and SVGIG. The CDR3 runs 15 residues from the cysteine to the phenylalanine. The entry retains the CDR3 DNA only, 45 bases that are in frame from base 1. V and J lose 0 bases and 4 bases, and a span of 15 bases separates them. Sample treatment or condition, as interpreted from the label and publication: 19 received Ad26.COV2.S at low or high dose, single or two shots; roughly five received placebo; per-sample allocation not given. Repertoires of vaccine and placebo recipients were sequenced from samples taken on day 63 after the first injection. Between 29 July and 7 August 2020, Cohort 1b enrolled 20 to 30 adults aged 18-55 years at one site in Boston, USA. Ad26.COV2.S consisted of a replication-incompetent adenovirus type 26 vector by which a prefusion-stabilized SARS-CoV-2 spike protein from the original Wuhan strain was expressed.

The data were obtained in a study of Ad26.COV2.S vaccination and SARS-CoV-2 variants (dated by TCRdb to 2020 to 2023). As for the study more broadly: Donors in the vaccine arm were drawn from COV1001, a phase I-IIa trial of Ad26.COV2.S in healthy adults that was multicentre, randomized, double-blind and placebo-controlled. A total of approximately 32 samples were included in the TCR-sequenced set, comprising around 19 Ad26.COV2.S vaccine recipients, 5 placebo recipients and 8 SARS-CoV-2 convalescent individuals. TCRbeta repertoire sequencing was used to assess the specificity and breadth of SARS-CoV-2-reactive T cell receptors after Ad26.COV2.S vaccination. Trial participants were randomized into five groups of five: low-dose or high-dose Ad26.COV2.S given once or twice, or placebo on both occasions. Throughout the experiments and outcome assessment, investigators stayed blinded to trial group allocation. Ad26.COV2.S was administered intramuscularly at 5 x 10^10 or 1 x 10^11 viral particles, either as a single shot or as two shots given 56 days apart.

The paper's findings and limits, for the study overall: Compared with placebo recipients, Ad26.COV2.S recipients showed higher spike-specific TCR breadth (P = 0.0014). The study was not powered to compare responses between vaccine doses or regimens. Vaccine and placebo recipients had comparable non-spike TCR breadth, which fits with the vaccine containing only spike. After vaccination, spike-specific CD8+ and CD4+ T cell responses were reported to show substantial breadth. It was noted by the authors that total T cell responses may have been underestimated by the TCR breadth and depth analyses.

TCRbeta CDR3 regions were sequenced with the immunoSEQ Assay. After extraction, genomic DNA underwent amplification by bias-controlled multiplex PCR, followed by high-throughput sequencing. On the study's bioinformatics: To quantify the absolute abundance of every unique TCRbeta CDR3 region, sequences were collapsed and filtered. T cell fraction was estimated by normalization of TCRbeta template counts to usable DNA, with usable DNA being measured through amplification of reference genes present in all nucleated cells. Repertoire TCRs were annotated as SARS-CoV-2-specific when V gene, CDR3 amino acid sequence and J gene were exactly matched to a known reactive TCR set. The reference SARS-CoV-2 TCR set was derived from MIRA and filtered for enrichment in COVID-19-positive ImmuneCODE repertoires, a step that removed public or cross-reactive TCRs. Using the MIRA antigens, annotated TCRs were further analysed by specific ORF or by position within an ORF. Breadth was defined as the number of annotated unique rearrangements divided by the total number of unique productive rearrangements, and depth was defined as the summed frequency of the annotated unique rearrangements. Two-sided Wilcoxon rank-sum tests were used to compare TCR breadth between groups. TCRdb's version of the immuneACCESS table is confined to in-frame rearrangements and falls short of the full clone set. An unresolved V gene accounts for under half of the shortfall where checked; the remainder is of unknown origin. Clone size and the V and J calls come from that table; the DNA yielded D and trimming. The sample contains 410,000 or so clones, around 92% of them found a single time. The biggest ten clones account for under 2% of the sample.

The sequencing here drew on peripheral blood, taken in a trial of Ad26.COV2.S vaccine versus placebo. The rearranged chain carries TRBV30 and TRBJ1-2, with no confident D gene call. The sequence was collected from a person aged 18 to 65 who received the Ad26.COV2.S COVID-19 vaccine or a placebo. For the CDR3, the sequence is CAWSVLMGFGYGYTF. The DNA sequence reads TGTGCCTGGAGTGTACTCATGGGGTTCGGCTATGGCTACACCTTC.